This T cell receptor beta chain came from a study of T cell responses to AZD1222 COVID-19 vaccine. To note about this clone: What it binds is not known.

Profiling relied on immunoSEQ multiplex PCR, and the TCRdb table lists in-frame clones only, not all of them. The sample contains tens of thousands of clones, about 87% of which appear only once. Study-level findings and limits: White British ancestry dominated among donors, who included more females, and clonal diversity was possibly underestimated. Repertoires were obtained solely post-peak T cell response.

The trim removed 5 bases at V and 3 bases at J, leaving 2 bases unmatched. This CDR3 contains 14 residues. The germline gives CDR1 SGHAT, CDR2 FQNNGV. The genes are TRBV11-2 and TRBJ1-4; 8 nucleotides align to TRBD1. The sample was peripheral blood, taken on day 0 of AZD1222 vaccination. The receptor was derived from an adult in good health. Here the CDR3 reads CASSGQGANEKLFF. The CDR3 nucleotides are TGTGCCAGCAGCGGACAGGGTGCTAATGAAAAACTGTTTTTT.